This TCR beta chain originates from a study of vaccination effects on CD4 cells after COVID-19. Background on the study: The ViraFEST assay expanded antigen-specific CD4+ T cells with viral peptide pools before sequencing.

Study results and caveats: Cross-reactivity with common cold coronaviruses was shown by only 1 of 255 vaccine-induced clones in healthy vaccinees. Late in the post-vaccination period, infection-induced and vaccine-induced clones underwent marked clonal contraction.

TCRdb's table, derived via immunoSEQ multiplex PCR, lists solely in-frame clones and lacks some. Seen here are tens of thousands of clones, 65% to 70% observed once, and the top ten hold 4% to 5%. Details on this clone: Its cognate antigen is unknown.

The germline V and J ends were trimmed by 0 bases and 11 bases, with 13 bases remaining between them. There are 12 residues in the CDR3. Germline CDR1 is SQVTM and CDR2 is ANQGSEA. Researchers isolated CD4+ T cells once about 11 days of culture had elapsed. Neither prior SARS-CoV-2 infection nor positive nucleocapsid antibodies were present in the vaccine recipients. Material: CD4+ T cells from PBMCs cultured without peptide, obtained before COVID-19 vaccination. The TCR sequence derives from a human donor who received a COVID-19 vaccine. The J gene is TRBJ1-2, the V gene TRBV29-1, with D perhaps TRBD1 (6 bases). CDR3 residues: CSVEDRRDTYTF. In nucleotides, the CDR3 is TGCAGCGTTGAAGATCGTCGGGACACATACACCTTC.